This T cell receptor (beta chain) was recorded in a study of control samples from healthy donors and cancer patients. Generated by immunoSEQ multiplex PCR, the TCRdb table keeps only in-frame clones and is missing some. The sample lists 150,000 to 200,000 clones; 85% to 95% were seen once. The CDR3 consists of 13 residues. V shed 3 bases and J shed 0 bases, with 3 bases lying between them. Looked up from germline, CDR1 is MDHEN and CDR2 is SYDVKM. Sequenced input: blood. The clonotype was recovered from a woman in her forties in good health. This chain joins TRBV28 and TRBJ1-5; no reliable D call. The CDR3 nucleotides are TGTGCCAGCAGTTTCGATAGCAATCAGCCCCAGCATTTT. It yields the protein CASSFDSNQPQHF.